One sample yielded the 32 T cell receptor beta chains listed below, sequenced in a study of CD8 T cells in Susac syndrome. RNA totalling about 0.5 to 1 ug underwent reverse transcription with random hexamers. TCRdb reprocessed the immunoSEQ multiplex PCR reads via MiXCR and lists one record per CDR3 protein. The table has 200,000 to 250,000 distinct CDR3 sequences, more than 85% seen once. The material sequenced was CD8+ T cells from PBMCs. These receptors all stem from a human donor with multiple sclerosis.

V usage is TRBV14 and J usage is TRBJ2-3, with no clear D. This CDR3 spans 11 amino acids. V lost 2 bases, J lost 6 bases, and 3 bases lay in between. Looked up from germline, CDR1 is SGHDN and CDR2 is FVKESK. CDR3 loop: CASSQFDTQYF. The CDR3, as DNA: TGTGCCAGCAGCCAATTCGATACGCAGTATTTT.

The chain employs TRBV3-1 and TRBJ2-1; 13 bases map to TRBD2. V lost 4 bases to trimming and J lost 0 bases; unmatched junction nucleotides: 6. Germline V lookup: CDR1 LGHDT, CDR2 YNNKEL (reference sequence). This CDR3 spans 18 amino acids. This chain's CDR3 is CASSPGTSGASSYNEQFF. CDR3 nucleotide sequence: TGTGCCAGCAGCCCCGGGACTAGCGGGGCCAGCTCCTACAATGAGCAGTTCTTC.

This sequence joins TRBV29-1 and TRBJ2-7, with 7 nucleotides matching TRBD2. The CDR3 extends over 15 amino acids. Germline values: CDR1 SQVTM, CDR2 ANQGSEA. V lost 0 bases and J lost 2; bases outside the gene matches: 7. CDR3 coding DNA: TGCAGCGTTGAAGAGGGGACTACCAGAGCCTACGAGCAGTACTTC. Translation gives CSVEEGTTRAYEQYF.

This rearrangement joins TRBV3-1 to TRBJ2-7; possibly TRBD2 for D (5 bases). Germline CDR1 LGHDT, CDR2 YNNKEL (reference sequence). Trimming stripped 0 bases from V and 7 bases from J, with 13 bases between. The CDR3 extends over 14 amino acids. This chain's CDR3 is CASSQDVTLAEQYF. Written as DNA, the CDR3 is TGTGCCAGCAGCCAAGATGTAACGCTAGCTGAGCAGTACTTC.

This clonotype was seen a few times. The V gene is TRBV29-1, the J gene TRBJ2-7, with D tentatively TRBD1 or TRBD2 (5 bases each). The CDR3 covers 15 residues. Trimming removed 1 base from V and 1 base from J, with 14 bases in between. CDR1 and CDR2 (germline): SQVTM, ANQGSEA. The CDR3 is CSVEGSGTHSYEQYF. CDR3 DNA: TGCAGCGTTGAAGGTTCCGGGACCCATTCCTACGAGCAGTACTTC.

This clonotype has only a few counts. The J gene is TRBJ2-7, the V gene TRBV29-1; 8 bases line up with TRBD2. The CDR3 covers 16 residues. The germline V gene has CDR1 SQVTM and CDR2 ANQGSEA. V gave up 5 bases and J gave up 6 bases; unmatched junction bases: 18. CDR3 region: CSVIPLTHLTSVEQYF. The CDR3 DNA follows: TGCAGCGTTATTCCCCTTACACATCTGACTAGCGTCGAGCAGTACTTC.

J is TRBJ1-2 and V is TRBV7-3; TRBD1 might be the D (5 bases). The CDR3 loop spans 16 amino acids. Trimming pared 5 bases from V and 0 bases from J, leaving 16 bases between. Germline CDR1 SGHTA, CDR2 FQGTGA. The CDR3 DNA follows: TGTGCCAGCAGCAGAGGGGAGGCAGCGACTAACTATGGCTACACCTTC. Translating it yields CASSRGEAATNYGYTF.

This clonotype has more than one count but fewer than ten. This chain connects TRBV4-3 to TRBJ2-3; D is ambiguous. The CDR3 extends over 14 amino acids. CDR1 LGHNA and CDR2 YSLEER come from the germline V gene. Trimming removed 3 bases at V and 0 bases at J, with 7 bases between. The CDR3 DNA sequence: TGCGCCAGCAGCCAGGGTACTAGCACAGATACGCAGTATTTT. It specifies CASSQGTSTDTQYF.

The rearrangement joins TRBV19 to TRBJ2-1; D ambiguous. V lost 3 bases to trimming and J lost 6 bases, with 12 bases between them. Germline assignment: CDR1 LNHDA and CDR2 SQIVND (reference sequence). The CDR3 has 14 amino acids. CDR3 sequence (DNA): TGTGCCAGTAGTATGGGCGCAACAACCAATGAGCAGTTCTTC. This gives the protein CASSMGATTNEQFF.

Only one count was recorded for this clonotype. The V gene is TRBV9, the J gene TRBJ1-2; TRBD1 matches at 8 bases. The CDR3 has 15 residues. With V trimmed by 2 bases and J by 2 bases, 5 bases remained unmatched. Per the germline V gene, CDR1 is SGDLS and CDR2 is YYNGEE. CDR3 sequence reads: CASSVQGAGNYGYTF. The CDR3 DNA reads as TGTGCCAGCAGCGTCCAGGGGGCGGGCAACTATGGCTACACCTTC.

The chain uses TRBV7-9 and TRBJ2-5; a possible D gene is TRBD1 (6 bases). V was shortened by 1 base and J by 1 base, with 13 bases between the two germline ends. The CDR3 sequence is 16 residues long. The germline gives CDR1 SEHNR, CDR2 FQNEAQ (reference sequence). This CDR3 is CASSLVTPGVQETQYF. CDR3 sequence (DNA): TGTGCCAGCAGCTTAGTCACCCCAGGGGTCCAAGAGACCCAGTACTTC.

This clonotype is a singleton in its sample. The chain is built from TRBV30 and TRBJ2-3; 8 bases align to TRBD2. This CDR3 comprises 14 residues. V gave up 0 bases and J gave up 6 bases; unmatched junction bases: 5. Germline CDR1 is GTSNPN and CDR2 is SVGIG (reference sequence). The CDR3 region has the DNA TGTGCCTGGAGTGTAGGGACTAGGGACGATACGCAGTATTTT. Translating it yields CAWSVGTRDDTQYF.

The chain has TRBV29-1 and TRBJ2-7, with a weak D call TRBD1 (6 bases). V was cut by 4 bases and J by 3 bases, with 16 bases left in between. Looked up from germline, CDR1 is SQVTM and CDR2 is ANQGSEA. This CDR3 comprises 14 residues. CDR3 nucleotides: TGCAGCGTTGCGGGCCTGACAGGCTACTACGAGCAGTACTTC. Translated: CSVAGLTGYYEQYF.

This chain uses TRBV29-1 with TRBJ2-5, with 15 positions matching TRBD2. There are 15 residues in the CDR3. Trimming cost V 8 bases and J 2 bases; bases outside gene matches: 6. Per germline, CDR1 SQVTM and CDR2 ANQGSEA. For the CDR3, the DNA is TGCAGCTCTTGGACTAGCGGGAGGGCACAAGAGACCCAGTACTTC. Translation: CSSWTSGRAQETQYF.

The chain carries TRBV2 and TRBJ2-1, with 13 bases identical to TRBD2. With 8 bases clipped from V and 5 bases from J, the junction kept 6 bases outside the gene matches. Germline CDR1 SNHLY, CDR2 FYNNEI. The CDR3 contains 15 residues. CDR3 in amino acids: CASLGTSGIDNEQFF. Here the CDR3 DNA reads TGTGCCAGCTTAGGGACTAGCGGGATAGACAATGAGCAGTTCTTC.

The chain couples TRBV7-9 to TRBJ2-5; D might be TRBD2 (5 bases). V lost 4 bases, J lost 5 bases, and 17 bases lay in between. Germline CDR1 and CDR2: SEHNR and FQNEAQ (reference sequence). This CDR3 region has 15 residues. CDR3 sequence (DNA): TGTGCCAGCAGCTCCGCAGGCAGAGGCGGGGAGACCCAGTACTTC. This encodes CASSSAGRGGETQYF.

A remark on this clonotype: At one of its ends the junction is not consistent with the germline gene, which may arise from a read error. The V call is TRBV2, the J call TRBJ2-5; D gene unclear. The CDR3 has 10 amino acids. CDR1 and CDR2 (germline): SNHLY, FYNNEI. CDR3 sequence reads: CASSKAPRYF. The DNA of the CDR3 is TGTGCCAGCAGTAAAGCCCCCCGGTACTTC.

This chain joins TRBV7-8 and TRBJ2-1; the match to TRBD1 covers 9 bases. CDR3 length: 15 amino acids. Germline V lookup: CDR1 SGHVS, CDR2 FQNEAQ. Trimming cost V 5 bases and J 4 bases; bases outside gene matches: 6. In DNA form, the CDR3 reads TGTGCCAGCAGCCCGGGACAGGGCGAGTACAATGAGCAGTTCTTC. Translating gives CASSPGQGEYNEQFF. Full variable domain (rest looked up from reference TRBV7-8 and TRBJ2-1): GAGVSQSPRYKVAKRGQDVALRCDPISGHVSLFWYQQALGQGPEFLTYFQNEAQLDKSGLPSDRFFAERPEGSVSTLKIQRTQQEDSAVYLCASSPGQGEYNEQFFGPGTRLTVL.

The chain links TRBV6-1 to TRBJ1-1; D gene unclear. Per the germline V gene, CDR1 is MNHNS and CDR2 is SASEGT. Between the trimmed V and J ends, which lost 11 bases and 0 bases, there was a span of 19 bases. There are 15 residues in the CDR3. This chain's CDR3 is CALDPRMPMNTEAFF. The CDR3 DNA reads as TGTGCCCTGGACCCCCGGATGCCAATGAACACTGAAGCTTTCTTT.

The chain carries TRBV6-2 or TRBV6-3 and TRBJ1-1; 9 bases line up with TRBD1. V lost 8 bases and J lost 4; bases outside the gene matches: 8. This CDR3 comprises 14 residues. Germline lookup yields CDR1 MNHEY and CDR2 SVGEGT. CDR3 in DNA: TGTGCCAGCGACAGGGGGTATTATGCCACTGAAGCTTTCTTT. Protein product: CASDRGYYATEAFF.

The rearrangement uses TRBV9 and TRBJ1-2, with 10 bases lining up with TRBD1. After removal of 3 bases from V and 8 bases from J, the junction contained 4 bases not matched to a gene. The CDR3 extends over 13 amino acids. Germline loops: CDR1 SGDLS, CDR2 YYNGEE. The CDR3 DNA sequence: TGTGCCAGCAGCGGACAGGGGGCTGAGGGCTACACCTTC. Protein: CASSGQGAEGYTF.

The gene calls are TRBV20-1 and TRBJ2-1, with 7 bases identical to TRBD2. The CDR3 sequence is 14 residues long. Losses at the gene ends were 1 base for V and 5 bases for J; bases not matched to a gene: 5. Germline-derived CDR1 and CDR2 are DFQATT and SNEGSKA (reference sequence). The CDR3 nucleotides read TGCAGTGCTAGAGCTGGACTAGGGGACAATGAGCAGTTCTTC. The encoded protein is CSARAGLGDNEQFF.

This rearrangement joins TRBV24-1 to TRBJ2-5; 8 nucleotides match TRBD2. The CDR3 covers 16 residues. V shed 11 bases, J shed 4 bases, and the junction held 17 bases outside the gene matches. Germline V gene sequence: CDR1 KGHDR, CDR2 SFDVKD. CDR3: CANTKRETWERETQYF. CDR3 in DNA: TGTGCCAACACTAAGCGGGAGACATGGGAGCGAGAGACCCAGTACTTC.

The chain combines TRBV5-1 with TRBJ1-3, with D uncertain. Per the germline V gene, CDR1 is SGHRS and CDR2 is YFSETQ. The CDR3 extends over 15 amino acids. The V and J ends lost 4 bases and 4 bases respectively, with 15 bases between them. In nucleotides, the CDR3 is TGCGCCAGCAGCGTGGCCAGGATCGGAGGAAACACCATATATTTT. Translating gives CASSVARIGGNTIYF.

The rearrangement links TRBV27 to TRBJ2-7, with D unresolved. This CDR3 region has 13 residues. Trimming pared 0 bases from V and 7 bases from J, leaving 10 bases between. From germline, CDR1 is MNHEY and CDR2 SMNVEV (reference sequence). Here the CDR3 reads CASSLSGSLEQYF. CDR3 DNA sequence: TGTGCCAGCAGTTTATCGGGCTCGTTGGAGCAGTACTTC.

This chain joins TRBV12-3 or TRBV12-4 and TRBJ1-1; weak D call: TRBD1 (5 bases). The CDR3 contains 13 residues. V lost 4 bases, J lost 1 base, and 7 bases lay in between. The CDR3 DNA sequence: TGTGCCAGCAGTTCCCAGGGGAACACTGAAGCTTTCTTT. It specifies CASSSQGNTEAFF.

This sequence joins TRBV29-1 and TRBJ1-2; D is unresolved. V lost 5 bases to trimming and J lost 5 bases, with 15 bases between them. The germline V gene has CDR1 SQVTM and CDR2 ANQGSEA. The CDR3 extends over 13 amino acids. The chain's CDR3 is CSVLTPGWYGYTF. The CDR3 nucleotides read TGCAGCGTTTTAACCCCTGGGTGGTATGGCTACACCTTC.

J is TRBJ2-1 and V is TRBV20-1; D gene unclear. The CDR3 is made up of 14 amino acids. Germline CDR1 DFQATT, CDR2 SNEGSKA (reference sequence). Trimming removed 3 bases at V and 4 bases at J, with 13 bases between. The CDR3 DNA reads TGCAGTGCTAGCGGTGGAGCCTCTTACAATGAGCAGTTCTTC. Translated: CSASGGASYNEQFF.

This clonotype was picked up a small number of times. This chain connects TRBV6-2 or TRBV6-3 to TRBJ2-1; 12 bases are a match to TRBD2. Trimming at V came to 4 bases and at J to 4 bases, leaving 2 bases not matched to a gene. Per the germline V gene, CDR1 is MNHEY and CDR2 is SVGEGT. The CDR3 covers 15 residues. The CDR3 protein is CASSSGLAGYNEQFF. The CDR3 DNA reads TGTGCCAGCAGTTCTGGACTAGCGGGATACAATGAGCAGTTCTTC.

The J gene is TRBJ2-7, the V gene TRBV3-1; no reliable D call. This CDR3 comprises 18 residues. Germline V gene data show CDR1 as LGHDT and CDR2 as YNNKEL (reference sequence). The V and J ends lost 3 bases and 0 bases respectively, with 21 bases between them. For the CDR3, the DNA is TGTGCCAGCAGCCACGAACATAAAAGGACGGTTAGCTCCTACGAGCAGTACTTC. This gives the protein CASSHEHKRTVSSYEQYF.

The CDR3 DNA follows: TGTGCCAGCAGTTATGGGGGCTTAAGTGAGCAGTTCTTC. It encodes CASSYGGLSEQFF. The chain couples TRBV6-2 or TRBV6-3 to TRBJ2-1, with TRBD1 as a possible D gene (6 bases). This CDR3 is 13 amino acids long. The V and J ends lost 3 bases and 9 bases respectively, with 12 bases between them. Germline V gene sequence: CDR1 MNHEY, CDR2 SVGEGT.

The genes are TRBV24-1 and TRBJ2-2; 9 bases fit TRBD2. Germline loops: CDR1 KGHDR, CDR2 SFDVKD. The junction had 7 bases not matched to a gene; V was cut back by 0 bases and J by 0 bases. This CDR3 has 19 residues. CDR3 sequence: CATSDLIISGGPNTGELFF. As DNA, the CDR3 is TGTGCCACCAGTGATTTGATAATTAGCGGGGGCCCGAACACCGGGGAGCTGTTTTTT.